The 27 T cell receptor beta chains reported below all come from one sample, sequenced in a study of blood T cells in healthy people across ages. Alongside a J-beta primer mix, a sample-barcoded 5' primer served in a second PCR lasting about 6 to 12 cycles. Using its own MiXCR run on the 5' RACE reads, TCRdb lists one record per CDR3 protein. The profile shows roughly 800,000 distinct CDR3 sequences, about three fifths of them singletons. Input material: blood. The receptors were gathered from a man aged 30 to 45 in good health.

The rearrangement joins TRBV28 to TRBJ1-4; 8 bases line up with TRBD1. The germline gives CDR1 MDHEN, CDR2 SYDVKM. The CDR3 extends over 15 amino acids. Unmatched junction bases numbered 8, after V lost 6 bases and J lost 5 bases. In DNA form, the CDR3 reads TGTGCCAGCAGCACGTCGACAGGGGCCAATGAAAAACTGTTTTTT. This translates into CASSTSTGANEKLFF.

V and J are TRBV6-2 or TRBV6-3 and TRBJ2-5, with D unresolved. Germline lookup yields CDR1 MNHEY and CDR2 SVGEGT. This CDR3 contains 12 residues. V gave up 3 bases and J gave up 0 bases, with 2 bases separating them. CDR3 amino acids: CASSYHQETQYF. CDR3 nucleotides: TGTGCCAGCAGTTATCACCAAGAGACCCAGTACTTC.

V is TRBV2 and J is TRBJ2-1; maybe TRBD2 (5 bases). V lost 6 bases and J lost 8, with 14 bases in between. CDR3 length: 13 amino acids. CDR1 and CDR2 from the germline V gene are SNHLY and FYNNEI. The CDR3 nucleotides read TGTGCCAGCAGCGAAACTAGTTTCGATGAGCAGTTCTTC. This translates into CASSETSFDEQFF.

The chain links TRBV9 to TRBJ2-3; D remains unclear. Germline CDR1 is SGDLS and CDR2 is YYNGEE. V lost 3 bases, J lost 0 bases, and 8 bases lay in between. The CDR3 covers 14 residues. The CDR3 DNA reads as TGTGCCAGCAGCGCTTATACTAGCACAGATACGCAGTATTTT. It codes for CASSAYTSTDTQYF.

Regarding this clonotype: At one boundary the junction diverges from the germline segment, which might be a read error. The chain joins TRBV5-1 to TRBJ2-6, with D possibly TRBD2 on 7 matching bases. CDR3 length: 16 residues. The germline CDR1 and CDR2 sequences are SGHRS and YFSETQ. The CDR3 sequence: CASSAGRMGGANVQTF. The DNA for the CDR3 is TGCGCCAGCAGCGCTGGACGGATGGGGGGGGCCAACGTCCAGACTTTC.

V usage is TRBV20-1 and J usage is TRBJ2-1; 8 nucleotides match TRBD2. CDR3 length: 16 amino acids. After removal of 6 bases from V and 6 bases from J, the junction contained 16 bases not matched to a gene. Germline CDR1 DFQATT, CDR2 SNEGSKA (reference sequence). The CDR3, as DNA: TGCAGTGCCGACTACGCCGGGACTAGGGGGACCAATGAGCAGTTCTTC. As protein: CSADYAGTRGTNEQFF.

This clonotype has just a few counts. J is TRBJ2-3 and V is TRBV20-1; D is unresolved. The CDR3 contains 12 residues. V lost 6 bases and J lost 3, with 10 bases in between. Germline V gives CDR1 DFQATT, CDR2 SNEGSKA (reference sequence). The CDR3 nucleotides read TGCAGTGCGGCGGACGGTACAGATACGCAGTATTTT. It encodes CSAADGTDTQYF.

This clonotype was seen only a few times. V and J are TRBV3-1 and TRBJ2-7; 9 bases map to TRBD1. J lost 3 bases, V lost 3 bases, and 3 bases had no gene match. The CDR3 contains 14 residues. Germline V gene data show CDR1 as LGHDT and CDR2 as YNNKEL (reference sequence). The CDR3 DNA follows: TGTGCCAGCAGCCACAGGACAGGGGACTACGAGCAGTACTTC. Translating gives CASSHRTGDYEQYF.

The chain joins TRBV6-1 to TRBJ2-7; TRBD2 aligns across 8 bases. The V and J ends lost 11 bases and 4 bases, in that order; junction bases with no gene match: 4. Per the germline V gene, CDR1 is MNHNS and CDR2 is SASEGT. The CDR3 contains 11 residues. CDR3 loop: CAFRGGYEQYF. CDR3 DNA sequence: TGTGCCTTCCGGGGGGGGTACGAGCAGTACTTC.

The V and J genes are TRBV4-3 and TRBJ2-5, with 10 bases identical to TRBD1. CDR3 length equals 16 residues. Germline CDR1 LGHNA, CDR2 YSLEER. V dropped 4 bases and J dropped 5; count of bases not matched to a gene: 10. CDR3 nucleotide sequence: TGCGCCAGCAGCCGCAACCCGGGACAGGGGAGGGAGACCCAGTACTTC. Its protein product is CASSRNPGQGRETQYF.

The chain employs TRBV29-1 and TRBJ1-2; TRBD1 is a possible D gene (6 bases). V shed 7 bases and J shed 4 bases, with 13 bases lying between them. The germline V gene has CDR1 SQVTM and CDR2 ANQGSEA. This CDR3 spans 12 amino acids. The CDR3 loop is CSDRDKLYGYTF. The CDR3 DNA sequence: TGCAGCGACCGGGACAAACTCTATGGCTACACCTTC.

The V and J genes are TRBV5-1 and TRBJ1-1, with unresolved D. V gave up 0 bases and J gave up 3 bases, with 9 bases separating them. Germline-derived CDR1 and CDR2 are SGHRS and YFSETQ. The CDR3 sequence is 14 residues long. The CDR3 region is CASSLASQDTEAFF. CDR3 sequence (DNA): TGCGCCAGCAGCTTGGCCTCTCAGGACACTGAAGCTTTCTTT. Full variable domain (rest looked up from reference TRBV5-1 and TRBJ1-1): KAGVTQTPRYLIKTRGQQVTLSCSPISGHRSVSWYQQTPGQGLQFLFEYFSETQRNKGNFPGRFSGRQFSNSRSEMNVSTLELGDSALYLCASSLASQDTEAFFGQGTRLTVV.

This clonotype turned up a few times. V gene TRBV5-5 combines with J gene TRBJ2-5, with 7 positions matching TRBD2. The CDR3 runs 15 residues. V gave up 4 bases and J gave up 1 base; unmatched junction bases: 7. Germline values: CDR1 SGHKS, CDR2 YYEKEE (reference sequence). The CDR3 protein is CASSQATSSQETQYF. The CDR3 DNA reads as TGTGCCAGCAGCCAGGCGACTAGCAGCCAAGAGACCCAGTACTTC.

V is TRBV18 and J is TRBJ2-5; D is perhaps TRBD1 (6 bases). The last part of the DNA fits TRBJ2-7 better; the J call may be wrong. This CDR3 is 14 amino acids long. The germline V gene has CDR1 KGHSH and CDR2 LQKENI. This CDR3 is CASSPQGHLYEQYF. As DNA, the CDR3 is TGTGCCAGCTCACCACAGGGACATCTCTACGAGCAGTACTTC.

The gene calls are TRBV7-9 and TRBJ1-5; no reliable D call. Per the germline V gene, CDR1 is SEHNR and CDR2 is FQNEAQ (reference sequence). Trimming removed 2 bases from V and 4 bases from J, with 6 bases in between. CDR3 length: 13 residues. Written as DNA, the CDR3 is TGTGCCAGCAGCTTATACGGGAATCAGCCCCAGCATTTT. This encodes CASSLYGNQPQHF.

The chain is built from TRBV7-9 and TRBJ2-2, with 7 bases matching TRBD1. Germline V CDR1 and CDR2: SEHNR, FQNEAQ (reference sequence). After removal of 2 bases from V and 5 bases from J, the junction contained 5 bases not matched to a gene. The CDR3 is made up of 15 amino acids. CDR3 nucleotide sequence: TGTGCCAGCAGCTTAAACGGACAGGCGACCGGGGAGCTGTTTTTT. Protein: CASSLNGQATGELFF.

Note on this clonotype: This sequence may be a read error, since a much larger clone differs from it by one base. The rearrangement uses TRBV6-6 and TRBJ1-5; D uncertain. CDR3 length equals 11 residues. Trimming left V 5 bases short and J 4 bases short, with 3 bases between. The germline V gene has CDR1 MNHNY and CDR2 SVGAGI (reference sequence). CDR3 coding DNA: TGTGCCAGCAGTCAGAATCAGCCCCAGCATTTT. Amino acids: CASSQNQPQHF.

The genes are TRBV28 and TRBJ2-5, with D hard to call. The CDR3 contains 11 residues. Germline values: CDR1 MDHEN, CDR2 SYDVKM. The ends were cut back, 11 bases at V and 7 bases at J, with 14 bases in the middle. The CDR3 reads CAASYGGTQYF. The CDR3 nucleotides are TGTGCCGCCAGCTACGGTGGGACCCAGTACTTC.

The rearrangement links TRBV2 to TRBJ1-4, with D unresolved. V was pared by 2 bases and J by 11 bases, with 9 bases between. Germline V gene lookup returns CDR1 SNHLY and CDR2 FYNNEI. This CDR3 is built from 12 residues. CDR3: CASSEYRQKLFF. The DNA for the CDR3 is TGTGCCAGCAGTGAATACCGGCAGAAACTGTTTTTT. Combining the CDR3 with reference TRBV2 and TRBJ1-4 gives the whole variable domain EPEVTQTPSHQVTQMGQEVILRCVPISNHLYFYWYRQILGQKVEFLVSFYNNEISEKSEIFDDQFSVERPDGSNFTLKIRSTKLEDSAMYFCASSEYRQKLFFGSGTQLSVL.

This clonotype was seen a few times. The chain links TRBV7-9 to TRBJ2-5; D is possibly TRBD1 or TRBD2 (5 bases each). The germline V gene has CDR1 SEHNR and CDR2 FQNEAQ (reference sequence). The CDR3 sequence is 15 residues long. V shed 5 bases and J shed 2 bases, with 15 bases lying between them. CDR3 DNA: TGTGCCAGCAGCCCGAGGGCCTCAGGGCAAGAGACCCAGTACTTC. This sequence encodes CASSPRASGQETQYF.

The V and J genes are TRBV7-9 and TRBJ2-7, with TRBD2 as a possible D gene (5 bases). The CDR3 is 15 amino acids. Trimming took 5 bases from V and 0 from J, leaving 14 bases between them. Germline values: CDR1 SEHNR, CDR2 FQNEAQ (reference sequence). This CDR3 reads CASSPEDWSSYEQYF. DNA of the CDR3: TGTGCCAGCAGCCCGGAGGACTGGAGCTCCTACGAGCAGTACTTC.

The chain combines TRBV13 with TRBJ2-3; D remains unclear. Trimming cost V 1 base and J 5 bases, with 7 bases left between them. The CDR3 is made up of 13 amino acids. Per germline, CDR1 PRHDT and CDR2 FYEKMQ (reference sequence). CDR3 residues: CASSLELEDTQYF. The DNA for the CDR3 is TGTGCCAGCAGCTTAGAACTCGAAGATACGCAGTATTTT.

The chain combines TRBV4-3 with TRBJ2-7; TRBD1 is a possible D gene (6 bases). This CDR3 is 16 amino acids long. Germline-derived CDR1 and CDR2 are LGHNA and YSLEER. V was clipped by 1 base and J by 0 bases, with 13 bases between them. In DNA form, the CDR3 reads TGCGCCAGCAGCCAAGTCCTGGACAGTCCCTCCTACGAGCAGTACTTC. Its translation is CASSQVLDSPSYEQYF.

V gene TRBV18 combines with J gene TRBJ2-1, with D perhaps given as TRBD1 or TRBD2 (6 bases each). V gave up 2 bases and J gave up 7 bases, with 21 bases separating them. The CDR3 is 17 residues long. CDR1 and CDR2 from the germline V gene are KGHSH and LQKENI. CDR3 sequence reads: CASSPVVYGGGKNEQFF. The CDR3 DNA is TGTGCCAGCTCACCAGTAGTTTACGGGGGCGGGAAGAATGAGCAGTTCTTC.

This clonotype was counted once. The V gene is TRBV21-1, the J gene TRBJ2-7; the listed D gene, TRBD2, was not tested against the DNA. TRBV21-1 is classified as a pseudogene. The CDR3 has 14 amino acids. The CDR3 DNA reads as TGTGCCAGCAGCAAAGTTTGGGCCCGGAGGGAGCAGTACTTC. Its translation is CASSKVWARREQYF.

The table lists this clonotype with a few counts. This chain uses TRBV4-3 with TRBJ2-1; D may be TRBD1 or TRBD2 (5 bases each). The germline V and J ends were trimmed by 0 bases and 9 bases, with 21 bases remaining between them. The CDR3 covers 17 residues. Germline V gene lookup returns CDR1 LGHNA and CDR2 YSLEER. CDR3 nucleotide sequence: TGCGCCAGCAGCCAAGATCAATTTGAGGGGCCGGGGAGTGAGCAGTTCTTC. This translates into CASSQDQFEGPGSEQFF.

The V call is TRBV5-1, the J call TRBJ2-4; 8 nucleotides line up with TRBD2. The J call may be wrong; the DNA end is better matched by TRBJ2-7. Germline V CDR1 and CDR2: SGHRS, YFSETQ. This CDR3 has 14 amino acids. The CDR3 coding sequence is TGCGCCAGCAGGACCGTAGCGGGAACTTACGAGCAGTACTTC. Translation gives CASRTVAGTYEQYF.